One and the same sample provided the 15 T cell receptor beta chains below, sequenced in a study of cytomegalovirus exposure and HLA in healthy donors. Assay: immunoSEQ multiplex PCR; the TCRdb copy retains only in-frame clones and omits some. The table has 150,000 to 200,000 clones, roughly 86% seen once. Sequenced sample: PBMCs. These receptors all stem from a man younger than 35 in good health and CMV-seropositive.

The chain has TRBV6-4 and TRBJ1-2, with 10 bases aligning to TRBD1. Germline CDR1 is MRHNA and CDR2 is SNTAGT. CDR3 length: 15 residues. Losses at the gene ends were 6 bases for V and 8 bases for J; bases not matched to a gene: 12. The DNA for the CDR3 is TGTGCCAGCAGGAGGGACAGGGGCGATAGAGTCGGCTACACCTTC. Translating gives CASRRDRGDRVGYTF.

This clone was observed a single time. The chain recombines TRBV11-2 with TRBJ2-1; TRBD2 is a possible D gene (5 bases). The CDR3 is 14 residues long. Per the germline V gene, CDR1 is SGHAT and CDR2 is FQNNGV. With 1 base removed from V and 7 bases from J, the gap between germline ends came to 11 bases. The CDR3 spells CASSLVRASNEQFF. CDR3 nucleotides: TGTGCCAGCAGCTTAGTGAGGGCCAGTAATGAGCAGTTCTTC.

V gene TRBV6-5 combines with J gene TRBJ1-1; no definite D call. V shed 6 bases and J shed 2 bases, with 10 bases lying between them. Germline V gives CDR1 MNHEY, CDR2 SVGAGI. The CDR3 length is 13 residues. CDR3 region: CASRPGFNTEAFF. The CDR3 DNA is TGTGCCAGCAGGCCCGGGTTCAACACTGAAGCTTTCTTT.

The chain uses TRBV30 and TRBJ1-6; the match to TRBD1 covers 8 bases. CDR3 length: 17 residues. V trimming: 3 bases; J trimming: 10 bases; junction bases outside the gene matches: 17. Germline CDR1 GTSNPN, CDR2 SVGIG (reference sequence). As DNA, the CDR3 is TGTGCCTGGAGCATCCCGGACAGGGCCATAAAGGGGTCACCCCTCCACTTT. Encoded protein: CAWSIPDRAIKGSPLHF.

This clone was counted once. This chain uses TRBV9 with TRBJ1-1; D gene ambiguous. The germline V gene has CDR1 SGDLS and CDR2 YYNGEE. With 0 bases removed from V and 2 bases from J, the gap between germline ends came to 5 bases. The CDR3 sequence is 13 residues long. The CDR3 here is CASSVGHNTEAFF. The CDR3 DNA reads TGTGCCAGCAGCGTAGGACATAACACTGAAGCTTTCTTT.

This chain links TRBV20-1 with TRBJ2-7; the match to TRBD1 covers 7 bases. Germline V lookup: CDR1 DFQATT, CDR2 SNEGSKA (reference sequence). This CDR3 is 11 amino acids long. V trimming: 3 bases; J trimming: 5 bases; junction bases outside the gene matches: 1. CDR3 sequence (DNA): TGCAGTGCTAGGGGGACAGACGAGCAGTACTTC. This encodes CSARGTDEQYF.

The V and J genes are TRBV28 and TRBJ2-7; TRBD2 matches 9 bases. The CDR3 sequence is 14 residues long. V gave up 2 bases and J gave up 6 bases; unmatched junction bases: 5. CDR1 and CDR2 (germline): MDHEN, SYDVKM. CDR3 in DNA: TGTGCCAGCAGTTTAGCCCTAGCGGGATCCGAGCAGTACTTC. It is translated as CASSLALAGSEQYF.

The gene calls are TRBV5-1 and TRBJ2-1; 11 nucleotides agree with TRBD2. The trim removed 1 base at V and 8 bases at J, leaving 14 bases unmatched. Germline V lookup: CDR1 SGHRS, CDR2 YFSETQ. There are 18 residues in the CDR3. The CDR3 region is CASSLRSSGRAGAYEQFF. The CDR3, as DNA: TGCGCCAGCAGCTTGAGAAGTAGCGGGAGGGCCGGGGCGTATGAGCAGTTCTTC.

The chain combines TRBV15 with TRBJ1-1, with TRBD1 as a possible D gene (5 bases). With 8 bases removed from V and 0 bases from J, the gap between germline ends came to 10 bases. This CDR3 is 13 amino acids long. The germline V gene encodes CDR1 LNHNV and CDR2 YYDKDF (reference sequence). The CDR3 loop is CATGAGMNTEAFF. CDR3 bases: TGTGCCACCGGGGCGGGGATGAACACTGAAGCTTTCTTT.

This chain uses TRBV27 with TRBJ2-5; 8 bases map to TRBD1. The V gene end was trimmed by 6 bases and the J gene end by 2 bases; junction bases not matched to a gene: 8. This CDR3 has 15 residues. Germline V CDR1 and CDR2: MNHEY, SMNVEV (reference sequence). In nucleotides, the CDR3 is TGTGCCAGCAGATCCCGGACAGGGCTGCAAGAGACCCAGTACTTC. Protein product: CASRSRTGLQETQYF.

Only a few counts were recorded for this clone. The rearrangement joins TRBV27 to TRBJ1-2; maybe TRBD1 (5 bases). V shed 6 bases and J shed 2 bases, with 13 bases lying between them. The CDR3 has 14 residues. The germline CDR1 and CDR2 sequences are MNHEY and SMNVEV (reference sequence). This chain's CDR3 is CASSLGGDNYGYTF. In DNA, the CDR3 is TGTGCCAGCAGCCTGGGCGGGGACAACTATGGCTACACCTTC.

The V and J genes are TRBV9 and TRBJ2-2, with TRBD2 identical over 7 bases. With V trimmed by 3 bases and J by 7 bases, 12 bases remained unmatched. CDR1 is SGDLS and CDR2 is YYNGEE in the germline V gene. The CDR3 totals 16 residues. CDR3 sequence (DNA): TGTGCCAGCAGCGCAGGAGGAGGGTCGGGAGGCGGGGAGCTGTTTTTT. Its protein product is CASSAGGGSGGGELFF.

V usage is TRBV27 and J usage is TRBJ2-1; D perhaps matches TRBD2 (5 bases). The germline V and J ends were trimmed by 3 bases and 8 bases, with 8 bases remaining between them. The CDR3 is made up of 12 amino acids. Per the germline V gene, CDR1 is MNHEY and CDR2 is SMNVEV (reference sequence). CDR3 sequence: CASSFRRDEQFF. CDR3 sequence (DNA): TGTGCCAGCAGTTTTCGGCGGGATGAGCAGTTCTTC.

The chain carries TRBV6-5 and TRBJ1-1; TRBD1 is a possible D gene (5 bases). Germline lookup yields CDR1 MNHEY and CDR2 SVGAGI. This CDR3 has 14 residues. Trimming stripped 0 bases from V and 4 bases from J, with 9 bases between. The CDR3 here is CASSYSSGLTEAFF. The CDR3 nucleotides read TGTGCCAGCAGTTACTCGTCAGGGCTCACTGAAGCTTTCTTT.

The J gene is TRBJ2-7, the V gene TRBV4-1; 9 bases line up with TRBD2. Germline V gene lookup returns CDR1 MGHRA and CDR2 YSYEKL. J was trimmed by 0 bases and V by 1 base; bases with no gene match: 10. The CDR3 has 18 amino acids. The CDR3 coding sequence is TGCGCCAGCAGCCAAGTCTTACTAGCGGGCCTAAACTCCTACGAGCAGTACTTC. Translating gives CASSQVLLAGLNSYEQYF.